The source of this T cell receptor (beta chain) is a study of CD8 T cells in Susac syndrome. Study-level results: The study admitted that it had a relatively small number of individuals in its TCR sequencing and HLA analysis.

The study used healthy donors as controls matched for age and sex. CD8+ and CD4+ T cells were negatively isolated; TEMRA cells were FACS-enriched. Random-hexamer reverse transcription was applied to about 0.5 to 1 ug RNA. MiXCR, applied by TCRdb to the immunoSEQ multiplex PCR reads, yields one record per CDR3 protein. The sample includes 120,000 to 150,000 distinct CDR3 sequences, approximately 93% of them seen just once. On this clonotype itself: Its matching antigen is unknown.

Germline V lookup: CDR1 MNHNS, CDR2 SASEGT. V lost 7 bases and J lost 0, with 9 bases in between. The CDR3 contains 13 residues. The chain uses TRBV6-1 and TRBJ1-1; no reliable D call. Source material: CD4+ T cells from PBMCs. This clonotype was sampled from a human donor in good health. DNA for the CDR3: TGTGCCAGCAAACGAGCCTTGAACACTGAAGCTTTCTTT. Amino acid sequence: CASKRALNTEAFF.